This TCR beta chain was profiled in a study of blood T cell repertoires in COVID-19. Sequencing used immunoSEQ multiplex PCR; TCRdb keeps in-frame clones, though not all of them. The table includes some 190,000 clones, roughly three quarters detected once. The sequence was obtained from a woman aged 50 to 60 with acute COVID-19. What was sequenced was PBMCs or T cells enriched from blood (not recorded which).

The DNA of the CDR3 is TGTGCCAGCAGTTATTCTCACACCTCTGGGGCCAACGTCCTGACTTTC. Protein product: CASSYSHTSGANVLTF. The rearrangement joins TRBV6-5 to TRBJ2-6, with D hard to call. Germline V lookup: CDR1 MNHEY, CDR2 SVGAGI. V lost 3 bases, J lost 0 bases, and 9 bases lay in between. The CDR3 spans 16 residues.